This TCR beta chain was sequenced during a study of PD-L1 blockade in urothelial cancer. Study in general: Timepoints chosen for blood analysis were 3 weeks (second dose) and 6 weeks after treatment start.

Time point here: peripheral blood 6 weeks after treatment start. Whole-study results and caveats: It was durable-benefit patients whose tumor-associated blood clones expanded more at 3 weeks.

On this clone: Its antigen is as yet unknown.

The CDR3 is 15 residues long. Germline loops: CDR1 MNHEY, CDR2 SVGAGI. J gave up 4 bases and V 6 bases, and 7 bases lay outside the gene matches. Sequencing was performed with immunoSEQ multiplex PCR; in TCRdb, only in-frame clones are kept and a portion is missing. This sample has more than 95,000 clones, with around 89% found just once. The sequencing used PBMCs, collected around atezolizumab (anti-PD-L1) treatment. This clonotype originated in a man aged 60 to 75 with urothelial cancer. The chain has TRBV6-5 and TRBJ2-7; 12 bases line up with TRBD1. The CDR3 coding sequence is TGTGCCAGCAGGGGTCCGGGACAGGGGGCTTACGAGCAGTACTTC. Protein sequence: CASRGPGQGAYEQYF.